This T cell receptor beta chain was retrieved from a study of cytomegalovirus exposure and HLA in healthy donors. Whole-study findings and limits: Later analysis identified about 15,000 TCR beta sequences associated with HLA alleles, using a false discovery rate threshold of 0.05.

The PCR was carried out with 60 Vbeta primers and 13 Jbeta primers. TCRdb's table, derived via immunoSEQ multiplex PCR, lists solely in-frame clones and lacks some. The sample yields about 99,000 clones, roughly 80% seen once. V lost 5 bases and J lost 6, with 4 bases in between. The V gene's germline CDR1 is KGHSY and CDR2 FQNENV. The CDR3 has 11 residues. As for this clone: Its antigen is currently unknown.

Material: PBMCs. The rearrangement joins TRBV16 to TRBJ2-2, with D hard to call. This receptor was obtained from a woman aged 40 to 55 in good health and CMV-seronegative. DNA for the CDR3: TGTGCCAGCAGCGACTCCGGGGAGCTGTTTTTT. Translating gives CASSDSGELFF.